Given below is one T cell receptor (beta chain) in context. The clone's antigen remains unknown. Base-call qualities are not available, and no considerably larger clone is one nucleotide away. The data were taken from a study of CD8 T cells in ankylosing spondylitis (dated by TCRdb to about 2017). The study in broad terms: T cell receptor beta repertoires were profiled in healthy donors and ankylosing spondylitis patients so that disease-linked TCR variants could be found. In total, the full study cohort was made up of roughly 110 healthy donors and 25 to 30 ankylosing spondylitis patients. Samples of peripheral blood were taken, and for ankylosing spondylitis patients, synovial fluid was collected as well.

Findings and caveats that apply to the study as a whole: The disease-linked clones showed a CD8+ phenotype and occurred at relatively low frequencies in peripheral blood. Blood from ankylosing spondylitis patients appeared to be characterized by a TCR beta motif made up of fewer than ten highly homologous amino acid variants. Some motif variants had previously been reported in the synovial fluid and blood of reactive arthritis patients, which suggests shared mechanisms of disease initiation. According to the report, matched synovial fluid samples from ankylosing spondylitis patients were significantly enriched for the disease-linked clones.

V is clipped by 4 bases and J by 7 bases, and the sequence between their germline boundaries is 11 bases long. Per the germline V gene, SQVTM is the CDR1 and ANQGSEA is the CDR2. The CDR3, from cysteine to phenylalanine, totals 12 residues. The sequence is cut down to CDR3 DNA, 36 bases in frame from base 1. The sequencer listed for this sample is Illumina HiSeq 2500. Quantitative 5'-RACE with molecular barcodes was the method used to prepare the TCR beta libraries. In the paper's pipeline: A new computational method, built on a probabilistic model of VDJ rearrangement, was used to identify disease-linked TCR variants. TCRdb reanalyzed the raw reads on its own, using fastp at Q25 for trimming and MiXCR for clone calling, and kept in-frame beta chains. Rows with one shared CDR3 protein collapse into an entry with the most common genes and DNA. In this record, the V and J calls reflect TCRdb's handling and not the investigators' own analysis. The sample yields 380,000 or so distinct CDR3 sequences; 20% to 25% were counted once. Around 13% of the sample is taken by the ten largest.

Recombination connected TRBV29-1 to TRBJ2-1, with a tentative D gene TRBD1 over 6 matching bases. Sequenced material: blood, either unsorted or a sorted T cell fraction (not recorded which). This receptor was taken from a male donor with ankylosing spondylitis or in good health (not recorded which). The CDR3 corresponds to CSVAAGVNEQFF. The nucleotide sequence is TGCAGCGTTGCCGCAGGGGTGAATGAGCAGTTCTTC.